This record covers a single T cell receptor beta chain. Germline V gives CDR1 MNHEY, CDR2 SMNVEV (reference sequence). The CDR3 has 15 residues. This record comes from a study of T cell changes during pregnancy in multiple sclerosis. Only in-frame clones appear in the TCRdb table, and some are missing; sequencing was by immunoSEQ multiplex PCR. The data show about 62,000 clones, approximately 93% seen once. This receptor was obtained from a female donor with multiple sclerosis, enrolled in a pregnancy study. The chain is built from TRBV27 and TRBJ2-5; 7 positions agree with TRBD1. The closer fit of TRBJ2-7 to the DNA end suggests the J call may be wrong. The sample here was CD8+ T cells from peripheral blood mononuclear cells, taken in the second trimester of pregnancy. Here the CDR3 reads CASSLRGQQSYEQYF. DNA of the CDR3: TGTGCCAGCAGTTTAAGGGGACAGCAGTCCTACGAGCAGTACTTC.